The 30 T cell receptor beta chains given below trace back to one sample, sequenced in a study of T-cell reconstitution after alpha-beta-depleted transplantation in children. Molecular barcoding with unique molecular identifiers was used for the TCRbeta library. TCRdb processed the PCR reads anew with MiXCR; each CDR3 protein has one entry. Of 400,000 to 450,000 distinct CDR3 sequences in the sample, about 45% were seen once. Sequencing was performed on PBMCs, taken before TCRalphabeta/CD19-depleted stem cell transplant. Receptor source: a girl aged 2 to 9 with aplastic anemia, due to receive a stem cell transplant.

This clonotype was recorded a few times. The chain couples TRBV9 to TRBJ2-7, with 7 nucleotides matching TRBD1. Looked up from germline, CDR1 is SGDLS and CDR2 is YYNGEE. Trimming cost V 0 bases and J 0 bases; bases outside gene matches: 3. This CDR3 has 15 residues. The CDR3 DNA follows: TGTGCCAGCAGCGTAGGACAGGGCTACTCCTACGAGCAGTACTTC. Its protein product is CASSVGQGYSYEQYF.

The V call is TRBV6-5, the J call TRBJ2-3; the match to TRBD2 covers 9 bases. Looked up from germline, CDR1 is MNHEY and CDR2 is SVGAGI. V dropped 4 bases and J dropped 0; count of bases not matched to a gene: 5. This CDR3 has 16 amino acids. The CDR3 spells CASSFHSGSSTDTQYF. In nucleotides, the CDR3 is TGTGCCAGCAGTTTCCATAGCGGGAGTAGCACAGATACGCAGTATTTT.

This chain connects TRBV28 to TRBJ1-1; no definite D call. The ends were cut back, 1 base at V and 5 bases at J, with 8 bases in the middle. Germline CDR1 and CDR2: MDHEN and SYDVKM. This CDR3 is built from 13 residues. In DNA, the CDR3 is TGTGCCAGCAGTTTATTGGGTGTTACTGAAGCTTTCTTT. This sequence encodes CASSLLGVTEAFF.

This clonotype was seen a handful of times. The chain carries TRBV7-9 and TRBJ2-7; 10 bases are a match to TRBD2. Germline V gives CDR1 SEHNR, CDR2 FQNEAQ (reference sequence). Losses at the gene ends were 0 bases for V and 3 bases for J; bases not matched to a gene: 5. The CDR3 contains 16 residues. The CDR3 is CASSLAGLATNYEQYF. DNA for the CDR3: TGTGCCAGCAGCTTAGCGGGACTAGCGACTAACTACGAGCAGTACTTC.

The chain recombines TRBV7-2 with TRBJ1-5; D uncertain. The CDR3 runs 14 residues. Germline values: CDR1 SGHTA, CDR2 FQGNSA. The V and J ends lost 4 bases and 0 bases respectively, with 7 bases between them. The CDR3 here is CASSSLPSNQPQHF. As DNA, the CDR3 is TGTGCCAGCAGCTCCCTTCCTAGCAATCAGCCCCAGCATTTT.

Turning to this clonotype: Just one base apart from a much larger clone, this may be a read error. This sequence joins TRBV7-9 and TRBJ2-7, with 7 bases aligning to TRBD1. Germline V lookup: CDR1 SEHNR, CDR2 FQNEAQ (reference sequence). Trimming took 3 bases from V and 0 from J; bases not matched to a gene: 2. The CDR3 totals 14 residues. The CDR3 reads CASSFGTDSYEQYF. The CDR3 DNA reads TGTGCCAGCAGCTTCGGGACAGACTCCTACGAGCAGTACTTC.

This clonotype appeared a few times. The V gene is TRBV28, the J gene TRBJ2-7, with D unresolved. The CDR3 consists of 11 residues. The germline gives CDR1 MDHEN, CDR2 SYDVKM. The V end lost 5 bases, the J end lost 5 bases, and 7 bases lay between the germline ends. CDR3 residues: CASSNGHEQYF. The CDR3 bases are TGTGCCAGCAGTAATGGCCACGAGCAGTACTTC.

The rearrangement uses TRBV7-8 and TRBJ1-5; D gene ambiguous. Germline V gene sequence: CDR1 SGHVS, CDR2 FQNEAQ. This CDR3 comprises 15 residues. Trimming took off 6 bases at V and 4 bases at J, with 16 bases between the two ends. The CDR3 region is CASRADGVRNQPQHF. CDR3 coding DNA: TGTGCCAGCAGAGCCGATGGGGTTAGAAATCAGCCCCAGCATTTT.

The genes are TRBV12-3 or TRBV12-4 and TRBJ1-1, with TRBD1 as a possible D gene (5 bases). The CDR3 has 15 amino acids. The germline V and J ends were trimmed by 5 bases and 3 bases, with 16 bases remaining between them. The CDR3 DNA sequence: TGTGCCAGCAGTCCCCCGGGGGTTGGTGACACTGAAGCTTTCTTT. Encoded protein: CASSPPGVGDTEAFF.

This chain joins TRBV6-5 and TRBJ2-7, with 7 nucleotides matching TRBD1. The ends lost 2 bases at V and 5 bases at J; junction bases unmatched: 6. The CDR3 consists of 14 residues. Germline V gene sequence: CDR1 MNHEY, CDR2 SVGAGI. CDR3 sequence reads: CASSYKGQTHEQYF. CDR3 coding DNA: TGTGCCAGCAGTTACAAGGGACAGACTCACGAGCAGTACTTC.

This rearrangement joins TRBV20-1 to TRBJ2-1; 15 bases are shared with TRBD2. The CDR3 covers 17 residues. With V trimmed by 3 bases and J by 10 bases, 13 bases remained unmatched. Germline V gene lookup returns CDR1 DFQATT and CDR2 SNEGSKA (reference sequence). The CDR3 coding sequence is TGCAGTGCTAGTGATGGATTTGGGACTAGCGGGAGGAGGGAGCAGTTCTTC. Its protein is CSASDGFGTSGRREQFF.

This clonotype was seen repeatedly, ten times or more. The V gene is TRBV10-3, the J gene TRBJ1-2; 8 bases line up with TRBD1. The CDR3 length is 14 residues. V was clipped by 2 bases and J by 3 bases; unmatched bases: 2. Germline lookup yields CDR1 ENHRY and CDR2 SYGVKD. CDR3 DNA: TGTGCCATCAGTGAGGGACAGGGAGACTATGGCTACACCTTC. Translating it yields CAISEGQGDYGYTF.

The chain recombines TRBV29-1 with TRBJ2-5, with 10 bases identical to TRBD1. Germline CDR1 is SQVTM and CDR2 is ANQGSEA. The length of the CDR3 is 13 residues. V trimming: 7 bases; J trimming: 4 bases; junction bases outside the gene matches: 6. CDR3: CSGRQGAVETQYF. The CDR3 DNA reads as TGCAGCGGTCGACAGGGGGCCGTAGAGACCCAGTACTTC.

The chain employs TRBV11-2 and TRBJ2-3; TRBD2 agrees at 15 bases. Germline CDR1 reads SGHAT; CDR2 reads FQNNGV. The CDR3 covers 19 residues. V lost 5 bases to trimming and J lost 4 bases; unmatched junction nucleotides: 13. This chain's CDR3 is CASSPRWTSGRAAADTQYF. The CDR3 DNA reads as TGTGCCAGCAGCCCTAGGTGGACTAGCGGGAGGGCCGCCGCAGATACGCAGTATTTT. Drawing the rest from reference TRBV11-2 and TRBJ2-3, the complete variable domain is EAGVAQSPRYKIIEKRQSVAFWCNPISGHATLYWYQQILGQGPKLLIQFQNNGVVDDSQLPKDRFSAERLKGVDSTLKIQPAKLEDSAVYLCASSPRWTSGRAAADTQYFGPGTRLTVL.

This clonotype was seen a few times. The CDR3: CASSPVRGREKLFF. The CDR3 coding sequence is TGTGCCAGCAGCCCCGTAAGGGGGCGAGAAAAACTGTTTTTT. The chain combines TRBV7-9 with TRBJ1-4, with 7 bases fitting TRBD1. The length of the CDR3 is 14 residues. Looked up from germline, CDR1 is SEHNR and CDR2 is FQNEAQ (reference sequence). The V and J ends lost 5 bases and 8 bases, in that order; junction bases with no gene match: 8.

The DNA of the CDR3 is TGTGCCAGCAGCCAATACCAAGGGTCCTACGAGCAGTACTTC. Translation gives CASSQYQGSYEQYF. This sequence joins TRBV4-2 and TRBJ2-7; no reliable D call. The CDR3 covers 14 residues. V was pared by 2 bases and J by 1 base, with 9 bases between. From germline, CDR1 is LGHNA and CDR2 YNFKEQ.

The chain is built from TRBV10-3 and TRBJ2-7, with D tentatively TRBD2 (6 bases). The V gene lost 5 bases and the J gene lost 2 bases, with 10 bases spanning the gap. Germline loops: CDR1 ENHRY, CDR2 SYGVKD. This CDR3 spans 13 amino acids. The DNA for the CDR3 is TGTGCCATCAGTATGGGAGGAACCTACGAGCAGTACTTC. Translating gives CAISMGGTYEQYF.

This clonotype was seen many times. The rearrangement links TRBV20-1 to TRBJ2-5, with TRBD2 matching over 11 bases. Germline values: CDR1 DFQATT, CDR2 SNEGSKA (reference sequence). V shed 5 bases and J 2 bases; nucleotides not matched to a gene: 7. The CDR3 totals 15 residues. The CDR3 DNA is TGCAGTGCTTTAGTAGCGGGAGGGGGGCAAGAGACCCAGTACTTC. Protein sequence: CSALVAGGGQETQYF.

The chain employs TRBV20-1 and TRBJ2-3, with D unclear. CDR1 DFQATT and CDR2 SNEGSKA come from the germline V gene (reference sequence). The CDR3 spans 15 residues. V shed 6 bases and J shed 2 bases, with 18 bases lying between them. The CDR3 bases are TGCAGTGCCCAGTCCGGCCGGCGAAACACAGATACGCAGTATTTT. Translating gives CSAQSGRRNTDTQYF.

The chain carries TRBV28 and TRBJ1-2, with no clear D. Trimming removed 4 bases from V and 8 bases from J, with 14 bases in between. The CDR3 is made up of 13 amino acids. The germline V gene has CDR1 MDHEN and CDR2 SYDVKM. The CDR3 here is CASSSIYPLGYTF. CDR3 nucleotide sequence: TGTGCCAGCAGTTCAATCTACCCTTTGGGCTACACCTTC.

Many counts were recorded for this clonotype. The gene calls are TRBV12-3 or TRBV12-4 and TRBJ1-4; D not certain. V was trimmed by 3 bases and J by 10 bases, leaving 6 bases between them. The CDR3 covers 11 residues. DNA for the CDR3: TGTGCCAGCAGTTTGGAGGGAAAACTGTTTTTT. It translates to CASSLEGKLFF.

The genes are TRBV3-1 and TRBJ2-1, with a weak D call TRBD2 (5 bases). Germline V gives CDR1 LGHDT, CDR2 YNNKEL (reference sequence). The V end lost 1 base, the J end lost 7 bases, and 23 bases lay between the germline ends. This CDR3 region has 18 residues. The CDR3 sequence: CASSQAAPGGLPYNEQFF. DNA for the CDR3: TGTGCCAGCAGCCAAGCGGCCCCAGGCGGACTCCCATATAATGAGCAGTTCTTC.

Notes on this clonotype: A much larger clone differs from this one at a single base, so this may be a read error. The chain recombines TRBV2 with TRBJ1-2; D is possibly TRBD1 (5 bases). The CDR3 contains 12 residues. Germline lookup yields CDR1 SNHLY and CDR2 FYNNEI. CDR3 amino acids: CASSEVRGSYPF. The DNA for the CDR3 is TGTGCCAGCAGTGAAGTTAGGGGAAGCTACCCCTTC.

The V and J genes are TRBV6-1 and TRBJ2-7, with D possibly matching TRBD1 (5 bases). There are 14 residues in the CDR3. Looked up from germline, CDR1 is MNHNS and CDR2 is SASEGT. Trimming took off 10 bases at V and 4 bases at J, with 20 bases between the two ends. CDR3 residues: CATRVATGAYEQYF. The DNA of the CDR3 is TGTGCCACTAGAGTAGCAACTGGGGCTTACGAGCAGTACTTC.

About this clonotype: This may stem from a read error, because a much larger clone lies one nucleotide away. CDR3 region: CATSRAGPSRETQYF. In DNA, the CDR3 is TGTGCCACCAGCAGAGCGGGACCTAGCAGAGAGACCCAGTACTTC. V and J are TRBV15 and TRBJ2-5; D may be TRBD1 or TRBD2 (5 bases each). This CDR3 spans 15 amino acids. Trimming left V 1 base short and J 4 bases short, with 13 bases between. CDR1 and CDR2 from the germline V gene are LNHNV and YYDKDF (reference sequence).

The table lists this clonotype with many counts. V gene TRBV20-1 combines with J gene TRBJ2-4, with TRBD1 identical over 7 bases. With 0 bases clipped from V and 7 bases from J, the junction kept 9 bases outside the gene matches. The CDR3 is 15 amino acids. CDR1 DFQATT and CDR2 SNEGSKA come from the germline V gene (reference sequence). The CDR3 DNA is TGCAGTGCTAGAGATCTCCACAGGGGTGCGAACATTCAGTACTTC. This sequence encodes CSARDLHRGANIQYF.

CDR3 sequence reads: CSVESTDTQYF. The DNA of the CDR3 is TGCAGCGTTGAGAGCACAGATACGCAGTATTTT. V usage is TRBV29-1 and J usage is TRBJ2-3; D unclear. This CDR3 comprises 11 residues. Germline V CDR1 and CDR2: SQVTM, ANQGSEA. Trimming pared 3 bases from V and 0 bases from J, leaving 1 base between.

This chain uses TRBV24-1 with TRBJ2-2, with TRBD1 identical over 7 bases. This CDR3 comprises 15 residues. Germline V gives CDR1 KGHDR, CDR2 SFDVKD. Germline trimming cut 3 bases from V and 7 bases from J; bases unmatched to any gene: 7. CDR3 residues: CATSDPWDSNGELFF. The CDR3 nucleotides are TGTGCCACCAGTGATCCCTGGGACAGTAACGGGGAGCTGTTTTTT.

The chain employs TRBV5-5 and TRBJ2-2; D not resolved. Germline V gives CDR1 SGHKS, CDR2 YYEKEE (reference sequence). Trimming stripped 0 bases from V and 0 bases from J, with 6 bases between. This CDR3 is built from 15 residues. CDR3 residues: CASSLVGSNTGELFF. Here the CDR3 DNA reads TGTGCCAGCAGCTTGGTAGGGTCGAACACCGGGGAGCTGTTTTTT.

This clonotype appeared many times. The chain joins TRBV10-1 to TRBJ2-1, with D possibly TRBD2 on 5 matching bases. V lost 4 bases to trimming and J lost 10 bases, with 14 bases between them. Germline lookup yields CDR1 WNHNN and CDR2 SYGVQD (reference sequence). CDR3 length: 13 residues. The CDR3 reads CASSGSIASEQFF. Here the CDR3 DNA reads TGCGCCAGCAGTGGCTCTATAGCGTCAGAGCAGTTCTTC.